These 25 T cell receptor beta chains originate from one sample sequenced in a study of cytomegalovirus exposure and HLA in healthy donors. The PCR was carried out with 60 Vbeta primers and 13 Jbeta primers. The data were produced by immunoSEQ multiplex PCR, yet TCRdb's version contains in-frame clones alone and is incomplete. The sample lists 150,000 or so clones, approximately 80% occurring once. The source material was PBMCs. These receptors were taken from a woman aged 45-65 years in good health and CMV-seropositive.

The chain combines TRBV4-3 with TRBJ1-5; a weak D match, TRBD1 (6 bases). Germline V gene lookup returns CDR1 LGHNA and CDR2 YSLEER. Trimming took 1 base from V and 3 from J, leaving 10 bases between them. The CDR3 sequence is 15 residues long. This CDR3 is CASSQGQGNNQPQHF. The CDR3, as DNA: TGCGCCAGCAGCCAAGGGCAGGGGAACAATCAGCCCCAGCATTTT.

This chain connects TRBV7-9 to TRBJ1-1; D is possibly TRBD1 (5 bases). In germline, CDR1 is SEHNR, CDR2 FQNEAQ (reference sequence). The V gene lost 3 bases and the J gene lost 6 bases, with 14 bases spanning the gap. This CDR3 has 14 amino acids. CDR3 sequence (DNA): TGTGCCAGCAGCTTTCAGGGTGGGTTTTCTGAAGCTTTCTTT. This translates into CASSFQGGFSEAFF.

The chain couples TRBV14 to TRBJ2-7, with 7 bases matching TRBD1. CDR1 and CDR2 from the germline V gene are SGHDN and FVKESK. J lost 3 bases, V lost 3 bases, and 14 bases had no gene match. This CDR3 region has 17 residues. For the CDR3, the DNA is TGTGCCAGCAGCCAGGTGGGGACAGCATGGGGGTTCTACGAGCAGTACTTC. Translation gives CASSQVGTAWGFYEQYF.

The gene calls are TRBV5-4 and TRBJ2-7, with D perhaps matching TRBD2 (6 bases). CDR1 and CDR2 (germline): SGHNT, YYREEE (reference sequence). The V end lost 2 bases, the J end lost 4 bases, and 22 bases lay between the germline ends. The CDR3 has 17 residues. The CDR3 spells CASSFSAGWGLEYEQYF. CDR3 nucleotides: TGTGCCAGCAGCTTCTCGGCGGGATGGGGCCTGGAGTACGAGCAGTACTTC.

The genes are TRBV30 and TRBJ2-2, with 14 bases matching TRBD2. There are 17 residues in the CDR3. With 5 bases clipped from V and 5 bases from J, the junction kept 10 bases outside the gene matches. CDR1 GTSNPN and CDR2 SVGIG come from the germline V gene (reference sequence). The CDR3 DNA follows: TGTGCCTGGTACTCCGGGACTAGCGGGAGTGGAACCGGGGAGCTGTTTTTT. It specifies CAWYSGTSGSGTGELFF.

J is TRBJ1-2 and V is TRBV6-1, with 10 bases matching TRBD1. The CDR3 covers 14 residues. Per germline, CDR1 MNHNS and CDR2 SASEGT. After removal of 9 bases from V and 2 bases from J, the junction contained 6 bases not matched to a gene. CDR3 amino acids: CASGGQGTNYGYTF. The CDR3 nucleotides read TGTGCCAGTGGGGGACAGGGGACGAACTATGGCTACACCTTC.

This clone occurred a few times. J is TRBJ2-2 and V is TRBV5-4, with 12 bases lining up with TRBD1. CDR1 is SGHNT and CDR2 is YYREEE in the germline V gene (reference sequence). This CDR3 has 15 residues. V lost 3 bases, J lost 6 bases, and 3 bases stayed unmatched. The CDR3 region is CASSWDRGLAGELFF. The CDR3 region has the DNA TGTGCCAGCAGCTGGGACAGGGGGCTGGCCGGGGAGCTGTTTTTT.

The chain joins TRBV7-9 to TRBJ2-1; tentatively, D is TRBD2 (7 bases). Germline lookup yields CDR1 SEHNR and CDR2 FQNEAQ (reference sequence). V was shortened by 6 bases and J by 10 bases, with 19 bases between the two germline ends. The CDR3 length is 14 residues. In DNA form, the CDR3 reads TGTGCCAGCAGTCTATTAATGGGGGGGGCAGAGCAGTTCTTC. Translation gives CASSLLMGGAEQFF.

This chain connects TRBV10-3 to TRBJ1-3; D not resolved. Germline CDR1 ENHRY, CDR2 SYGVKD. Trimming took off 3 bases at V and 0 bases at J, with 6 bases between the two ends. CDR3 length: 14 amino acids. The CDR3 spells CAISDAGSGNTIYF. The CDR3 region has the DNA TGTGCCATCAGTGACGCAGGCTCTGGAAACACCATATATTTT.

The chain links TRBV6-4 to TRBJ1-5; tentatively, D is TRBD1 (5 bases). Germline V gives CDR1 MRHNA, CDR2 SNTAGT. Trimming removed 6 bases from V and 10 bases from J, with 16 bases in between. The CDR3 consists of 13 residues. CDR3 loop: CASSPRRGDPQHF. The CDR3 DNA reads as TGTGCCAGCAGCCCCAGGCGCGGGGACCCCCAGCATTTT.

The CDR3 protein is CASSQGGSQETQYF. The CDR3, as DNA: TGCGCCAGCAGCCAAGGCGGCAGCCAAGAGACCCAGTACTTC. The genes are TRBV4-3 and TRBJ2-5, with D hard to call. There are 14 residues in the CDR3. V lost 1 base and J lost 1, with 7 bases in between. The V gene's germline CDR1 is LGHNA and CDR2 YSLEER.

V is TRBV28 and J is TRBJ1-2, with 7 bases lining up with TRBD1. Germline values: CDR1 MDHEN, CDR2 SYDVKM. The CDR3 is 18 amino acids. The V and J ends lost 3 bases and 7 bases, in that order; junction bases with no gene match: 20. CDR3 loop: CASSLSRLGDRIYRGYTF. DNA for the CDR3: TGTGCCAGCAGTTTGAGTCGTCTAGGGGACAGAATTTATCGTGGCTACACCTTC.

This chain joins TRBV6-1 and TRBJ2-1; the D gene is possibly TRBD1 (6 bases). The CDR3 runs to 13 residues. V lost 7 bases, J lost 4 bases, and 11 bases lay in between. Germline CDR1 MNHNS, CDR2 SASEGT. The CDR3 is CASTIDRYNEQFF. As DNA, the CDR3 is TGTGCCAGCACTATCGACAGGTACAATGAGCAGTTCTTC.

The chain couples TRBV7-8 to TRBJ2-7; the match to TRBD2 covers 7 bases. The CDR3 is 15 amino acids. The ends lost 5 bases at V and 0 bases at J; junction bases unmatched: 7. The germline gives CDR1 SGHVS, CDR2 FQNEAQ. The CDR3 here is CASSTPGRDSYEQYF. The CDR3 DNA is TGTGCCAGCAGCACCCCAGGGAGGGACTCCTACGAGCAGTACTTC.

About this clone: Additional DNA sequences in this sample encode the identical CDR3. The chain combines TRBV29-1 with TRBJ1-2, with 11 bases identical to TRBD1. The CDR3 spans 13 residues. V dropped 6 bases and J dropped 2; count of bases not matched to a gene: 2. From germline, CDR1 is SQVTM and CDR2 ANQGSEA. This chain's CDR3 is CSVGTGGNYGYTF. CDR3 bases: TGCAGCGTGGGGACAGGGGGGAACTATGGCTACACCTTC. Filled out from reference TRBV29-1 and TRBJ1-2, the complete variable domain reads SAVISQKPSRDICQRGTSLTIQCQVDSQVTMMFWYRQQPGQSLTLIATANQGSEATYESGFVIDKFPISRPNLTFSTLTVSNMSPEDSSIYLCSVGTGGNYGYTFGSGTRLTVV.

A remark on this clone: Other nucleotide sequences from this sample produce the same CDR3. The DNA for the CDR3 is TGTGCCTGGAGTACTAGTTCCTACGAGCAGTACTTC. Encoded protein: CAWSTSSYEQYF. The chain couples TRBV30 to TRBJ2-7; D perhaps matches TRBD2 (5 bases). The CDR3 has 12 amino acids. V lost 2 bases and J lost 1, with 6 bases in between. From germline, CDR1 is GTSNPN and CDR2 SVGIG (reference sequence).

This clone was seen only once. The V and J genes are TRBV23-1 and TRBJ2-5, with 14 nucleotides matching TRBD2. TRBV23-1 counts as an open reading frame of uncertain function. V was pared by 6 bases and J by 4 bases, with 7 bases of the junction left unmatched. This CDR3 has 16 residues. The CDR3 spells CASRPGLAGVRETQYF. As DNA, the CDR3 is TGCGCCAGCAGGCCGGGACTAGCGGGAGTGAGAGAGACCCAGTACTTC.

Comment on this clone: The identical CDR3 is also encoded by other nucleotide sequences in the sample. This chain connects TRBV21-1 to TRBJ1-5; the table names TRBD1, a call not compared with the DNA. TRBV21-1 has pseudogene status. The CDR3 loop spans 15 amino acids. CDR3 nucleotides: TGTGCCAGCAGCAATTCTCAGGGGAGCAATCAGCCCCAGCATTTT. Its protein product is CASSNSQGSNQPQHF.

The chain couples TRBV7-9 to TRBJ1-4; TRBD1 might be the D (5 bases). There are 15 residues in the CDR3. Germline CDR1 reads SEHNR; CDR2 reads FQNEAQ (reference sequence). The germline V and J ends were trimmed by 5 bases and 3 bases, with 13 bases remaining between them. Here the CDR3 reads CASSLRGGSNEKLFF. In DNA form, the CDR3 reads TGTGCCAGCAGCCTCCGGGGGGGTTCTAATGAAAAACTGTTTTTT.

The CDR3 region has the DNA TGTGCCAGCAGCCGGTTCGCGGGGGGCGCGGAGGGCGAGCAGTACTTC. Translated, it gives CASSRFAGGAEGEQYF. The rearrangement uses TRBV13 and TRBJ2-7; TRBD2 agrees at 8 bases. V was pared by 5 bases and J by 6 bases, with 15 bases of the junction left unmatched. The CDR3 covers 16 residues. CDR1 is PRHDT and CDR2 is FYEKMQ in the germline V gene (reference sequence).

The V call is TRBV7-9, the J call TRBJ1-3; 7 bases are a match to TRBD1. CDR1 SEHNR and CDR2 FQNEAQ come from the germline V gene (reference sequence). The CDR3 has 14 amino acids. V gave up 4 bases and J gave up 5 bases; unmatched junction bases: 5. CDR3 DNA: TGTGCCAGCAGCTCCGGGACAGCCCGAAACACCATATATTTT. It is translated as CASSSGTARNTIYF.

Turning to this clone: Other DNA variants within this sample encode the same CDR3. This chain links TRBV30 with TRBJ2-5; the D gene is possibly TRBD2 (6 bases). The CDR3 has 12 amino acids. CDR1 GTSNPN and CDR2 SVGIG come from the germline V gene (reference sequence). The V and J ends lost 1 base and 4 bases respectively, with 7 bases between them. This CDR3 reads CAWSAGGETQYF. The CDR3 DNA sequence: TGTGCCTGGAGTGCCGGGGGAGAGACCCAGTACTTC.

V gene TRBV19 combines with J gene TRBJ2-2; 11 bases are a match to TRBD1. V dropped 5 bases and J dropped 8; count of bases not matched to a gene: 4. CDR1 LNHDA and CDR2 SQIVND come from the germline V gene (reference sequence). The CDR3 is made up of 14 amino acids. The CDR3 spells CASSGTGGVGELFF. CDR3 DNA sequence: TGTGCCAGTAGTGGGACAGGGGGAGTTGGGGAGCTGTTTTTT.

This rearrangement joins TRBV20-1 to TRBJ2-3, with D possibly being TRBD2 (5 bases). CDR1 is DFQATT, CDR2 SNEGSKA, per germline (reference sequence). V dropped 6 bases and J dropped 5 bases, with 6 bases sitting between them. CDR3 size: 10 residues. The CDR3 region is CSAGGDTQYF. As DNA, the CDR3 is TGCAGTGCCGGAGGAGATACGCAGTATTTT.

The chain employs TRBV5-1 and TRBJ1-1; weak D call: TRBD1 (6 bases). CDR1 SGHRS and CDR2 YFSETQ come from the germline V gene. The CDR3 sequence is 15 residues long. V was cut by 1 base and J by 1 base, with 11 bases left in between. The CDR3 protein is CASSLYGTQNTEAFF. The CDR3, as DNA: TGCGCCAGCAGCTTGTACGGGACACAGAACACTGAAGCTTTCTTT.